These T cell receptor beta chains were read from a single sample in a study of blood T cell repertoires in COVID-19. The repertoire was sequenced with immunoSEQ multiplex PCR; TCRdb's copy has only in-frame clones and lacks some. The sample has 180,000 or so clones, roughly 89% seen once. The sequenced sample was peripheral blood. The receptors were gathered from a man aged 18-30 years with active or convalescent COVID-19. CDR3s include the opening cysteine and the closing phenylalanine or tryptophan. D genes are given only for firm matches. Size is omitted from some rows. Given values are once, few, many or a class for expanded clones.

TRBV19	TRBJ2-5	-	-	TGTGCCAGTAGTATCTCCCAGCGGGCAGGACCAGAGACCCAGTACTTC	CASSISQRAGPETQYF
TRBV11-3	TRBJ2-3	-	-	TGTGCCAGCAGCTTAGGGATGCGGGGATTCTGGGGGGATACGCAGTATTTT	CASSLGMRGFWGDTQYF
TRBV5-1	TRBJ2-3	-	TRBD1	TGCGCCAGCAGCATGCAGGGGGCGCACAGAGATACGCAGTATTTT	CASSMQGAHRDTQYF
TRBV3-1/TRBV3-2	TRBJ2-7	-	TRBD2	TGTGCCAGCAGCCCCGGGACTAGCAGATACGAGCAGTACTTC	CASSPGTSRYEQYF
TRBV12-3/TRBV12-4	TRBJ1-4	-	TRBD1	TGTGCCAGCACTAGACAGGGGGATGAAAAACTGTTTTTT	CASTRQGDEKLFF
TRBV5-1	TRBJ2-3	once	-	TGCGCCAGCAGCCTGGGGGGCCCCACAGATACGCAGTATTTT	CASSLGGPTDTQYF
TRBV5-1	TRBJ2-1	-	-	TGCGCCAGCACGACCTCGGGCAATGAGCAGTTCTTC	CASTTSGNEQFF
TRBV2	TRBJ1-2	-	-	TGTGCCATCACTACACAGGAGAACTATGGCTACACCTTC	CAITTQENYGYTF
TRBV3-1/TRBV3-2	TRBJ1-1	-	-	TGTGCCAGCAGCCAACCAGACTTGAACACTGAAGCTTTCTTT	CASSQPDLNTEAFF
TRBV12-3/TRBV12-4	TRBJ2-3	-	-	TGTGCCAGCAGTTTAGTGAGGACAGATACGCAGTATTTT	CASSLVRTDTQYF
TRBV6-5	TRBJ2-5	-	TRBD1	TGTGCCAGCACCCGAGACAGGGAAGAGACCCAGTACTTC	CASTRDREETQYF
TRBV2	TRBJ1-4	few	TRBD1	TGTGCCAGCAGTGACAGGGGGCGTGAAAAACTGTTTTTT	CASSDRGREKLFF
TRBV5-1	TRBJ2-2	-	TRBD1	TGCGCCAGCAGACGGCGCCAAGGACAGGGGGCTGCGAACACCGGGGAGCTGTTTTTT	CASRRRQGQGAANTGELFF
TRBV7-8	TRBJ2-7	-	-	TGTGCCAGCAGCTTAGGTGAGAGGGCTTACGAGCAGTACTTC	CASSLGERAYEQYF
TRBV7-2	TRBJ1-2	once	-	TGTGCCAGCAGCCGCACCGGTACGATTGGCTACACCTTC	CASSRTGTIGYTF
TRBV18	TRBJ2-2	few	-	TGTGCCAGCTCACCACGGGTGACAGACGCTGGGGCCGGGGAGCTGTTTTTT	CASSPRVTDAGAGELFF
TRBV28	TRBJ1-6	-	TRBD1	TGTGCCAGCAGTCTAGGGACAGGGGTAGGAACACCCCTCCACTTT	CASSLGTGVGTPLHF
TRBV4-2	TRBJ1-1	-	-	TGTGCCAGCAACCAAGTCACAGGGAGGGCTGAAGCTTTCTTT	CASNQVTGRAEAFF
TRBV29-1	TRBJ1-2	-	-	TGCAGCGTGGAGGATCTCGGAGGGGGCTACACCTTC	CSVEDLGGGYTF
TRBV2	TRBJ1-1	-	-	TGTGCCAGCAGTGGGGCGACTACAGGGTGGCGTCAGCGGGCTTTCTTT	CASSGATTGWRQRAFF
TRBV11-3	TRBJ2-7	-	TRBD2	TGTGCCAGCAGCTTAGCACTGAGACTAGCGGGAGGGCCCTACGAGCAGTACTTC	CASSLALRLAGGPYEQYF
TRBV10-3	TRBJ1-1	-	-	TGTGCCATCAGTGAAAGGGGAACTGAAGCTTTCTTT	CAISERGTEAFF
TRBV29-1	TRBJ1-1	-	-	TGCAGCGTTGTACTTCAGGGGTTTGTTGTTGTAGCTTTCTTT	CSVVLQGFVVVAFF
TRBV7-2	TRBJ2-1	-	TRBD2	TGTGCCAGCAGCTTGGGACTAGCGGGTAACAATGAGCAGTTCTTC	CASSLGLAGNNEQFF
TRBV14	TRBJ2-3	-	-	TGTGCCAGCAGCCAGCGGTTGACTAGTTCCTACACAGATACGCAGTATTTT	CASSQRLTSSYTDTQYF
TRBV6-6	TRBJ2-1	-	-	TGTGCCAGCCTGAGAGAGGGTGAGCAGTTCTTC	CASLREGEQFF
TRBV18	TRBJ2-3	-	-	TGTGCCAGCTCTCCCATGGATACGCAGTATTTT	CASSPMDTQYF
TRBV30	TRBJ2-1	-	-	TGTGCCTGGACCCCACGACGGGGGATTGACTACAATGAGCAGTTCTTC	CAWTPRRGIDYNEQFF
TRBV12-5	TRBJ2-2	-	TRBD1	TGTGCTAGTGGTGAAACCGGGACAGGGCACACCGGGGAGCTGTTTTTT	CASGETGTGHTGELFF
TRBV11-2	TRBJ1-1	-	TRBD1	TGTGCCAGCAGCAGCGGACAGGGGCGTTTGAACACTGAAGCTTTCTTT	CASSSGQGRLNTEAFF
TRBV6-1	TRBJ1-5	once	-	TGTGCCAGCAGTGACAACGGGGGGGTCGGGCAGCCCCAGCATTTT	CASSDNGGVGQPQHF
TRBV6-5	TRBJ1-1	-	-	TGTGCCAGCAGTTACCGGCCAGGATGGAACACTGAAGCTTTCTTT	CASSYRPGWNTEAFF
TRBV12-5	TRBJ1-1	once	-	TGTGCTAGTGGTTTTGGAGCGGGGGGCTTCACTGAAGCTTTCTTT	CASGFGAGGFTEAFF
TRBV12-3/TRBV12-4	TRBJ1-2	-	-	TGTGCCAGCAGACCTTCAGGGTGGGGCTACACCTTC	CASRPSGWGYTF
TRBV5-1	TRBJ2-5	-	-	TGCGCCAGCCAAACAGCCAGCAGTCAAGAGACCCAGTACTTC	CASQTASSQETQYF
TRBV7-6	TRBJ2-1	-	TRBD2	TGTGCCAGCAGCTTCGCTGGAGCGGGGGCCGAACTCTACAATGAGCAGTTCTTC	CASSFAGAGAELYNEQFF
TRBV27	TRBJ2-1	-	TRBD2	TGTGCCAGCGTAGCCGGCGGGAGTGGGTTCGATGAGCAGTTCTTC	CASVAGGSGFDEQFF
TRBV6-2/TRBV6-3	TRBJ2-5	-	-	TGTGCCAGCAGTTACTCGTCAGTAAAAGAGACCCAGTACTTC	CASSYSSVKETQYF
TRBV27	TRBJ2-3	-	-	TGTGCCAGCAGACGCCCCGCGGGTACGCAGTATTTT	CASRRPAGTQYF
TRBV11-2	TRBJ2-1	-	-	TGTGCCAGCGATAAAAGGTTGGGGGCCAATGAGCAGTTCTTC	CASDKRLGANEQFF
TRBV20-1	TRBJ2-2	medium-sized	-	TGCAGTGCTAGTCTCCGCGAGGCCGGGGAGCTGTTTTTT	CSASLREAGELFF
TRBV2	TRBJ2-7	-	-	TGTGCCAGCCGATCGGAGAGGCGGGGCGAGCAGTACTTC	CASRSERRGEQYF